This TCR beta chain was documented in a study of identical twins. Overall study results and limits: Compared with models, monozygotic twins showed more out-of-frame TCR alpha sharing.

The table lists this clonotype with a few counts. What it binds is not known. The cDNA had a unique molecular identifier and a template-switch universal primer site. TCRdb recomputed calls from the 5' RACE reads with MiXCR, one row per CDR3 protein. The table lists roughly 500,000 distinct CDR3 sequences, approximately 22% of them singletons. Germline-derived CDR1 and CDR2 are DFQATT and SNEGSKA (reference sequence). With 4 bases clipped from V and 5 bases from J, the junction kept 9 bases outside the gene matches. This CDR3 comprises 15 residues. Only healthy Caucasians were enrolled as donors. This same sample was also taken into another study, of T cells expressing NK-cell markers. That investigation notes: The CD3+CD56-NKG2C+ fraction was also led by these clonotypes in a handful of donors.

This rearrangement joins TRBV20-1 to TRBJ2-1; TRBD2 agrees at 9 bases. This sequence originates from a woman under 30 in good health. Sequencing was done on a sample of CD4+ T cells sorted from blood. CDR3 sequence: CSAKNSGGRDNEQFF. DNA of the CDR3: TGCAGTGCTAAAAATAGCGGGGGTCGGGACAATGAGCAGTTCTTC.